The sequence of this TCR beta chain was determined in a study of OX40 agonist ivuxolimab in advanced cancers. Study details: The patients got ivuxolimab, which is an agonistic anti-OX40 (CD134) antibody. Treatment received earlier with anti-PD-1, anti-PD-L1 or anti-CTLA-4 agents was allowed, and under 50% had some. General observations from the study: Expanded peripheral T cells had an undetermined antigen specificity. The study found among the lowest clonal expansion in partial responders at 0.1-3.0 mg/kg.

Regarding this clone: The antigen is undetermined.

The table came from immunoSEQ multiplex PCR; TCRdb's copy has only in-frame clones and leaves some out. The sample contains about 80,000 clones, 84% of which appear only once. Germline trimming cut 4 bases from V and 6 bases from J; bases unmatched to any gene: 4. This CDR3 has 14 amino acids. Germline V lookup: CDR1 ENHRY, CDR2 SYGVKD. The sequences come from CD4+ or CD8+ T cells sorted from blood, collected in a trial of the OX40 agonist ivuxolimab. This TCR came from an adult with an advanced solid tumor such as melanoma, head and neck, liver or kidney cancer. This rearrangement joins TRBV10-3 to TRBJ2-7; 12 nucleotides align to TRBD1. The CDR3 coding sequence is TGTGCCATCAGTGGGGGACAGGGGGCGAGCGAGCAGTACTTC. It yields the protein CAISGGQGASEQYF.